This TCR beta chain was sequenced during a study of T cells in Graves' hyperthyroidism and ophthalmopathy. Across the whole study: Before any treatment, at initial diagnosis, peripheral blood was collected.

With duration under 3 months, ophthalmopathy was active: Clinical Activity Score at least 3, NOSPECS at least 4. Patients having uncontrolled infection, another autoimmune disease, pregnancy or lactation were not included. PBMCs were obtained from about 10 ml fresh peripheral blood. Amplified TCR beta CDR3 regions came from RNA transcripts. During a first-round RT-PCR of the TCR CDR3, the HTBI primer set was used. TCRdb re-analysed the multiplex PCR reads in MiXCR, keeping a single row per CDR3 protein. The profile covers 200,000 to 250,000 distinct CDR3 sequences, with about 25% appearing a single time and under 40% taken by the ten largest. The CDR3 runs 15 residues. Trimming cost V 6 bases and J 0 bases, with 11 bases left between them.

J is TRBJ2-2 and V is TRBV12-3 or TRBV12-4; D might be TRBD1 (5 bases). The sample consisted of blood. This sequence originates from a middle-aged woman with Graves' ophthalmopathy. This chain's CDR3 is CASRVGATNTGELFF. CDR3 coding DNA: TGTGCCAGCAGGGTAGGGGCCACGAACACCGGGGAGCTGTTTTTT.